This passage covers 7 T cell receptor beta chains from one sample sequenced in a study of CD8 T cells in Susac syndrome. RNA was extracted with the RNeasy kit, and a quantity of about 0.45 to 1 ug was reverse transcribed using random hexamers. TCRdb re-analysed the immunoSEQ multiplex PCR reads in MiXCR, keeping a single row per CDR3 protein. Here the sample spans 65,000 to 80,000 distinct CDR3 sequences, roughly 90% being singletons. Sequenced: CD8+ T cells from PBMCs. These receptors originate from a human donor with multiple sclerosis.

This sequence joins TRBV18 and TRBJ2-1; 8 nucleotides align to TRBD2. CDR3 length: 16 residues. V was clipped by 9 bases and J by 7 bases; unmatched bases: 17. CDR1 and CDR2 (germline): KGHSH, LQKENI. For the CDR3, the DNA is TGTGCCAGTCACGCCCCGGGACTAGGGGTCGATAATGAGCAGTTCTTC. Translated: CASHAPGLGVDNEQFF.

The rearrangement uses TRBV7-6 and TRBJ1-2; D is ambiguous. Germline-derived CDR1 and CDR2 are SGHVS and FNYEAQ. Between the trimmed V and J ends, which lost 1 base and 3 bases, there was a span of 15 bases. CDR3 size: 16 residues. This CDR3 reads CASSLDGPGSHYGYTF. CDR3 DNA sequence: TGTGCCAGCAGCTTAGACGGACCGGGTTCCCACTATGGCTACACCTTC.

V gene TRBV5-1 combines with J gene TRBJ1-4; D is ambiguous. The ends were cut back, 1 base at V and 6 bases at J, with 4 bases in the middle. Germline assignment: CDR1 SGHRS and CDR2 YFSETQ. The CDR3 consists of 12 residues. CDR3 nucleotide sequence: TGCGCCAGCAGCTTGAGGGATGAAAAACTGTTTTTT. As protein: CASSLRDEKLFF.

As DNA, the CDR3 is TGTGCCAGCAGCGTCAGGGGGCCGGTCAAAAACATTCAGTACTTC. It is translated as CASSVRGPVKNIQYF. V and J are TRBV5-4 and TRBJ2-4; 8 bases align to TRBD1. Trimming cost V 4 bases and J 3 bases; bases outside gene matches: 6. There are 15 residues in the CDR3. CDR1 is SGHNT and CDR2 is YYREEE in the germline V gene (reference sequence). Based on the CDR3 plus reference TRBV5-4 and TRBJ2-4, the full variable domain is ETGVTQSPTHLIKTRGQQVTLRCSSQSGHNTVSWYQQALGQGPQFIFQYYREEENGRGNFPPRFSGLQFPNYSSELNVNALELDDSALYLCASSVRGPVKNIQYFGAGTRLSVL.

The chain has TRBV7-9 and TRBJ2-1, with D maybe TRBD2 (5 bases). Germline CDR1 and CDR2: SEHNR and FQNEAQ (reference sequence). This CDR3 has 17 residues. Trimming left V 1 base short and J 0 bases short, with 13 bases between. The CDR3 DNA is TGTGCCAGCAGCTTAGTTGGGGAGTGGAGCTCCTACAATGAGCAGTTCTTC. Translation: CASSLVGEWSSYNEQFF.

This chain joins TRBV12-3 or TRBV12-4 and TRBJ1-1; no clear D gene. The CDR3 has 12 amino acids. V lost 1 base to trimming and J lost 3 bases, with 3 bases between them. The CDR3 DNA reads TGTGCCAGCAGTTTAGAAGACACTGAAGCTTTCTTT. The encoded protein is CASSLEDTEAFF.

The V and J genes are TRBV7-9 and TRBJ2-7; no firm D call. The CDR3 runs to 11 residues. Germline loops: CDR1 SEHNR, CDR2 FQNEAQ (reference sequence). The ends were cut back, 8 bases at V and 1 base at J, with 6 bases in the middle. This CDR3 is CASEDSYEQYF. CDR3 nucleotides: TGTGCCAGCGAGGATTCCTACGAGCAGTACTTC.